These T cell receptor beta chains were read from a single sample in a study of control samples from healthy donors and cancer patients. TCRdb's copy holds only in-frame clones and misses some; the assay was immunoSEQ multiplex PCR. The sample records approximately 160,000 clones, around 95% being singletons. Sequenced: blood. Receptors were obtained from a woman aged 55-75 years in good health. The CDR3 runs from the conserved cysteine through the conserved F or W. D genes are given only for firm matches.

D: TRBD1; length: 15; V: TRBV3-1/TRBV3-2; J: TRBJ1-2; DNA: TGTGCCAGCAGCCACTCCGACAGGGCCAACTATGGCTACACCTTC; CDR3: CASSHSDRANYGYTF
D: .; length: 12; V: TRBV6-6; J: TRBJ2-5; DNA: TGTGCCAGCGGGCGGGTAGCTAGGACCCAGTACTTC; CDR3: CASGRVARTQYF
D: .; length: 15; V: TRBV15; J: TRBJ1-1; DNA: TGTGCCACCAGCGGCAGCCGGGGGCCAGGCACTGAAGCTTTCTTT; CDR3: CATSGSRGPGTEAFF
D: TRBD1; length: 14; V: TRBV10-2; J: TRBJ1-5; DNA: TGCGCCATTGGGACAGGACTTAGCAATCAGCCCCAGCATTTT; CDR3: CAIGTGLSNQPQHF
D: TRBD1; length: 14; V: TRBV5-1; J: TRBJ1-6; DNA: TGCGCCAGCAGCAAGACAGGGGATAATTCACCCCTCCACTTT; CDR3: CASSKTGDNSPLHF
D: .; length: 14; V: TRBV19; J: TRBJ2-1; DNA: TGTGCCAGCAGCCAGAGGGGCAGGGGTGATGAGCAGTTCTTC; CDR3: CASSQRGRGDEQFF
D: .; length: 11; V: TRBV29-1; J: TRBJ1-2; DNA: TGCAGCGTTGGGGGGAACTATGGCTACACCTTC; CDR3: CSVGGNYGYTF
D: TRBD2; length: 18; V: TRBV6-2/TRBV6-3; J: TRBJ2-1; DNA: TGTGCCAGCAGTTCGCCGGGACTAGCGGGAAGCTCCTACAATGAGCAGTTCTTC; CDR3: CASSSPGLAGSSYNEQFF
D: .; length: 14; V: TRBV7-6; J: TRBJ1-3; DNA: TGTGCCAGCAGCTTAGTGGGGAAGGGAAACACCATATATTTT; CDR3: CASSLVGKGNTIYF
D: .; length: 12; V: TRBV6-2/TRBV6-3; J: TRBJ1-2; DNA: TGTGCCAGCAGTGTAGAGAACTATGGCTACACCTTC; CDR3: CASSVENYGYTF
D: TRBD1; length: 14; V: TRBV6-2/TRBV6-3; J: TRBJ2-4; DNA: TGTGCCAGCAGACCTTGGACAGGGAAGAACATTCAGTACTTC; CDR3: CASRPWTGKNIQYF
D: TRBD1; length: 12; V: TRBV2; J: TRBJ1-1; DNA: TGTGCCAGCAGTATACAGGGGACTGAAGCTTTCTTT; CDR3: CASSIQGTEAFF
D: .; length: 13; V: TRBV5-1; J: TRBJ2-7; DNA: TGCGCCAGCGGGAAGCAAAGCTCCTACGAGCAGTACTTC; CDR3: CASGKQSSYEQYF
D: .; length: 13; V: TRBV5-1; J: TRBJ1-1; DNA: TGCGCCAGCAGCTTGGGAGGGACCACTGAAGCTTTCTTT; CDR3: CASSLGGTTEAFF
D: .; length: 18; V: TRBV19; J: TRBJ2-1; DNA: TGTGCCAGTAGTACCGAGGGACTTGGATTAAGCTCCTACAATGAGCAGTTCTTC; CDR3: CASSTEGLGLSSYNEQFF
D: TRBD1; length: 15; V: TRBV5-6; J: TRBJ2-7; DNA: TGTGCCAGCAGCATCCCGGGACAGGGGACCTACGAGCAGTACTTC; CDR3: CASSIPGQGTYEQYF